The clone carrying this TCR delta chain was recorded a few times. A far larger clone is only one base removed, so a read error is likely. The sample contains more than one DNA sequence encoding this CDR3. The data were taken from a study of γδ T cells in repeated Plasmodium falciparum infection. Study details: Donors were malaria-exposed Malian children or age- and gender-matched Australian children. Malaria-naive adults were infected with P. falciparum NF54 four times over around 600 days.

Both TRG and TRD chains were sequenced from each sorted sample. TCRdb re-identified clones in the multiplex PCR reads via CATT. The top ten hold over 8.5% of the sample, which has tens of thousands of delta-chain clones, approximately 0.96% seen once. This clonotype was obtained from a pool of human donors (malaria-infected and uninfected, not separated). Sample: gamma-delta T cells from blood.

The DNA of the CDR3 is TGTGCTCTTGGGGAACGGTTCCTAGCCCCCGGAATCCCAGCGAAACTCATCTTT. This gives the protein CALGERFLAPGIPAKLIF. The chain recombines TRDV1 with TRDJ1; weak D call: TRDD2 (6 bases). The CDR3 is made up of 18 amino acids. Germline CDR1 TSWWSYY, CDR2 QGS. Trimming shortened V by 1 base and J by 8 bases, and 26 bases separated the two germline ends.